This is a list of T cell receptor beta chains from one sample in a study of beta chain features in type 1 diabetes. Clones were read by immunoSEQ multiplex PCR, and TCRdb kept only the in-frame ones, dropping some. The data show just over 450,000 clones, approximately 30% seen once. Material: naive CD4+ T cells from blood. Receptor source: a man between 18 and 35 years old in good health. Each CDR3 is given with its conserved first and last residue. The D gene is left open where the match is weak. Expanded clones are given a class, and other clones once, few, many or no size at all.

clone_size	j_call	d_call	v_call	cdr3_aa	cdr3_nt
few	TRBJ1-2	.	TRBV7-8	CASSFGAYGYTF	TGTGCCAGCAGCTTTGGTGCATATGGCTACACCTTC
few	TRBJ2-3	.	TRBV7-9	CASSLADDTQYF	TGTGCCAGCAGCTTAGCTGACGATACGCAGTATTTT
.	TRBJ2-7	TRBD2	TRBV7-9	CASSSLAGARYEQYF	TGTGCCAGCAGCTCCCTAGCGGGAGCAAGGTACGAGCAGTACTTC
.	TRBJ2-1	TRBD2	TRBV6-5	CATRRLAGANNEQFF	TGTGCCACGCGGAGGCTAGCGGGAGCCAACAATGAGCAGTTCTTC
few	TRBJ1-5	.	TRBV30	CAWSQTYQPQHF	TGTGCCTGGAGTCAGACTTACCAGCCCCAGCATTTT
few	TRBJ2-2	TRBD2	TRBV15	CATSRNLAGGTGELFF	TGTGCCACCAGCAGAAATCTAGCGGGAGGCACCGGGGAGCTGTTTTTT
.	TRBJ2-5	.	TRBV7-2	CASSRGFRQETQYF	TGTGCCAGCAGCCGGGGGTTCAGGCAAGAGACCCAGTACTTC
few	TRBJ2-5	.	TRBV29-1	CSVEGFGVGETQYF	TGCAGCGTTGAAGGATTCGGGGTGGGAGAGACCCAGTACTTC
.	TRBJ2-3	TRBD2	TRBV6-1	CAVGLAGRTDTQYF	TGTGCCGTGGGACTAGCGGGGAGGACAGATACGCAGTATTTT
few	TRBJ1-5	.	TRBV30	CAWSVRTGNNQPQHF	TGTGCCTGGAGTGTACGTACAGGGAACAATCAGCCCCAGCATTTT
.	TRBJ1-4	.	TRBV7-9	CASSFRTDYATNEKLFF	TGTGCCAGCAGCTTTCGGACAGATTATGCAACTAATGAAAAACTGTTTTTT
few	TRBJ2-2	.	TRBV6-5	CASSRAGELFF	TGTGCCAGCAGCCGGGCCGGGGAGCTGTTTTTT
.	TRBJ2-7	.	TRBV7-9	CASSLQGYEQYF	TGTGCCAGCAGTCTCCAGGGCTACGAGCAGTACTTC
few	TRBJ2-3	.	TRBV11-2	CASSLEGSPNTQYF	TGTGCCAGCAGCTTAGAGGGGTCCCCAAATACGCAGTATTTT
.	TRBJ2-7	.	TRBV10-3	CATAKEREQYF	TGTGCCACGGCAAAAGAACGTGAGCAGTACTTC
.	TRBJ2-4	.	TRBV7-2	CASSLTVLAKNIQYF	TGTGCCAGCAGCTTAACAGTTCTAGCCAAAAACATTCAGTACTTC
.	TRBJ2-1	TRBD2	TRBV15	CATSRDRASGIHNEQFF	TGTGCCACCAGCAGAGATCGGGCTAGCGGGATCCACAATGAGCAGTTCTTC
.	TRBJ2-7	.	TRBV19	CASSIVGGFSYEQYF	TGTGCCAGTAGTATAGTGGGCGGCTTCTCCTACGAGCAGTACTTC
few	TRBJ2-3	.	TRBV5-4	CASSLAAGPDTQYF	TGTGCCAGCAGCTTGGCGGCAGGGCCAGATACGCAGTATTTT
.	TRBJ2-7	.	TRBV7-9	CASSLPAQVRNEQYF	TGTGCCAGCAGCTTACCCGCACAGGTTAGGAACGAGCAGTACTTC
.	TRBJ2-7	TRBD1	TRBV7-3	CASSTGQADEQYF	TGTGCCAGCAGCACGGGACAGGCGGACGAGCAGTACTTC
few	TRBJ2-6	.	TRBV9	CASSRSGANVLTF	TGTGCCAGCAGCAGGTCTGGGGCCAACGTCCTGACTTTC
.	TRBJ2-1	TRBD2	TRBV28	CASSLPGTSGEDSFF	TGTGCCAGCAGTTTACCGGGGACTAGCGGAGAGGATAGCTTCTTC
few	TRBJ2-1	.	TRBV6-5	CASSYSLAYNEQFF	TGTGCCAGCAGTTACTCGCTAGCGTACAATGAGCAGTTCTTC
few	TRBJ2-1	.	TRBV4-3	CASSQVGSSYNEQFF	TGCGCCAGCAGCCAAGTCGGGAGCTCCTACAATGAGCAGTTCTTC
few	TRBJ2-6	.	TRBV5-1	CASSYDSAYNVLTF	TGCGCCAGCAGCTACGACAGTGCCTACAACGTCCTGACTTTC
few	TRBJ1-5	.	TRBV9	CASSAGDSAGQPQHF	TGTGCCAGCAGCGCCGGGGACTCGGCGGGTCAGCCCCAGCATTTT
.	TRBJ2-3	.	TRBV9	CASSNRDPDTQYF	TGTGCCAGCAGTAACAGGGATCCGGATACGCAGTATTTT
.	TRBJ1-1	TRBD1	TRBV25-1	CASSEQRQGTEAFF	TGTGCCAGCAGTGAACAACGACAGGGCACTGAAGCTTTCTTT
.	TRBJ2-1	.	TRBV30	CAWSERNEQFF	TGTGCCTGGAGTGAAAGGAATGAGCAGTTCTTC
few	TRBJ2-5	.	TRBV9	CASSLLDGTQYF	TGTGCCAGCAGCTTACTGGACGGGACCCAGTACTTC
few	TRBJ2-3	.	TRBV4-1	CASSQVLPSTDTQYF	TGCGCCAGCAGCCAAGTCCTCCCAAGCACAGATACGCAGTATTTT
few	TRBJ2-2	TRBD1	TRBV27	CASSRTGVGELFF	TGTGCCAGCAGCCGCACAGGGGTCGGGGAGCTGTTTTTT
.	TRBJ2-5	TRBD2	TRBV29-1	CSVGLAGGQETQYF	TGCAGCGTTGGGTTGGCGGGAGGGCAAGAGACCCAGTACTTC
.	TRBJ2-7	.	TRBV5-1	CASSLEAASYEQYF	TGCGCCAGCAGCTTGGAGGCAGCCTCCTACGAGCAGTACTTC
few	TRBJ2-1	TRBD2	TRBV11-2	CASSWASGRGYNEQFF	TGTGCCAGCAGCTGGGCTAGCGGGAGAGGGTACAATGAGCAGTTCTTC
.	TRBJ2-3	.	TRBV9	CASSIRSSADTQYF	TGTGCCAGCAGCATACGGAGCTCCGCAGATACGCAGTATTTT
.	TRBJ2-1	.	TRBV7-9	CASSLSDEQFF	TGTGCCAGCAGCTTATCAGATGAGCAGTTCTTC
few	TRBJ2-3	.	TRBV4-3	CASSQATGSTQYF	TGCGCCAGCAGCCAAGCTACAGGGTCTACGCAGTATTTT
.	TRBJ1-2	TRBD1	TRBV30	CAWSRDSYGYTF	TGTGCCTGGAGTAGGGACAGCTATGGCTACACCTTC
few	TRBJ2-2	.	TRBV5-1	CASSRGEDTGELFF	TGCGCCAGCAGCCGGGGAGAGGACACCGGGGAGCTGTTTTTT
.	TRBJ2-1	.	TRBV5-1	CASSLFYEQFF	TGCGCCAGCAGCTTGTTTTATGAGCAGTTCTTC
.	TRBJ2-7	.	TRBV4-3	CASSHRTAGEQYF	TGCGCCAGCAGCCATCGGACAGCTGGAGAGCAGTACTTC
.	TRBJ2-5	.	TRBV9	CASSARVTGQETQYF	TGTGCCAGCAGCGCCCGCGTTACGGGCCAAGAGACCCAGTACTTC
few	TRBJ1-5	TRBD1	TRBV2	CASSRDSGASQPQHF	TGTGCCAGCAGCCGGGACAGCGGAGCAAGTCAGCCCCAGCATTTT
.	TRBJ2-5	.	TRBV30	CAWSRRTQETQYF	TGTGCCTGGAGTAGGCGGACACAAGAGACCCAGTACTTC
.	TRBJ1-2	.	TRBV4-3	CASSQGISIYYGYTF	TGCGCCAGCAGCCAAGGTATATCGATATACTATGGCTACACCTTC
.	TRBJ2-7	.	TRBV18	CASSPSSSLSYEQYF	TGTGCCAGCTCACCCTCGTCCTCCCTTTCCTACGAGCAGTACTTC
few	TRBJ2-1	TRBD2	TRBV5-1	CASSLSFGGSSYNEQFF	TGCGCCAGCAGCTTATCCTTCGGCGGGAGCTCCTACAATGAGCAGTTCTTC
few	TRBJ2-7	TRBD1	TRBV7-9	CASSSQRTGALWEQYF	TGTGCCAGCAGCTCCCAAAGGACAGGGGCCCTATGGGAGCAGTACTTC
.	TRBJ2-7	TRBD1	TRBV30	CAWRQGASEQYF	TGTGCCTGGAGACAGGGGGCGAGCGAGCAGTACTTC
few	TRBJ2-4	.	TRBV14	CASSQGLAKNIQYF	TGTGCCAGCAGCCAAGGCCTAGCCAAAAACATTCAGTACTTC
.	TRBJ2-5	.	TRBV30	CAASQETQYF	TGTGCGGCATCCCAAGAGACCCAGTACTTC
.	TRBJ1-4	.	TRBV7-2	CASSSPQAGSNEKLFF	TGTGCCAGCAGCTCACCACAAGCAGGGTCTAATGAAAAACTGTTTTTT
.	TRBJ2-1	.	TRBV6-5	CASSYWRSSYNEQFF	TGTGCCAGCAGTTACTGGCGGAGCTCCTACAATGAGCAGTTCTTC
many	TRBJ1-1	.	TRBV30	CAWSQENTEAFF	TGTGCCTGGAGTCAAGAGAACACTGAAGCTTTCTTT
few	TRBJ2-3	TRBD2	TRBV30	CAWSGELAQSTDTQYF	TGTGCCTGGAGTGGGGAACTAGCGCAAAGCACAGATACGCAGTATTTT
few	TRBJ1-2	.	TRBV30	CACPLRTTADGYTF	TGTGCCTGTCCTCTTCGGACGACAGCCGATGGCTACACCTTC
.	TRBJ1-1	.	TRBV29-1	CSVEDLRDTEAFF	TGCAGCGTTGAAGATCTCAGGGACACTGAAGCTTTCTTT